A single sample is the source of the 25 T cell receptor beta chains below, sequenced in a study of lymphopenia after photon versus proton radiotherapy. TCRdb's table, derived via immunoSEQ multiplex PCR, lists solely in-frame clones and lacks some. The sample includes 20,000 to 30,000 clones, roughly 82% seen only once; the top ten take about 23%. Source: peripheral blood, taken from a patient treated with photon-based radiotherapy. The receptors shown here come from a man between 40 and 49 years old with gastric cancer.

This clone was seen a few times. V gene TRBV6-1 combines with J gene TRBJ1-2; the D gene is possibly TRBD1 (5 bases). This CDR3 is 12 amino acids long. Germline loops: CDR1 MNHNS, CDR2 SASEGT. The CDR3 bases are TGTGCGACATGGACTCCGGACATTGGCTACACCTTC. The encoded protein is CATWTPDIGYTF.

This clone was seen only a few times. The chain employs TRBV4-3 and TRBJ2-3; 12 positions match TRBD1. V was clipped by 4 bases and J by 0 bases; unmatched bases: 2. The germline gives CDR1 LGHNA, CDR2 YSLEER. This CDR3 region has 16 residues. This CDR3 reads CASSRGQGASTDTQYF. Written as DNA, the CDR3 is TGCGCCAGCAGCCGGGGACAGGGGGCTAGCACAGATACGCAGTATTTT.

This rearrangement joins TRBV5-1 to TRBJ1-1; tentative D call: TRBD1 (6 bases). V was cut by 5 bases and J by 0 bases, with 8 bases left in between. From germline, CDR1 is SGHRS and CDR2 YFSETQ. The CDR3 extends over 13 amino acids. CDR3 nucleotide sequence: TGCGCCAGCAGTCAGGGGATGAACACTGAAGCTTTCTTT. Residues: CASSQGMNTEAFF.

This chain joins TRBV2 and TRBJ2-1; D not certain. Germline CDR1 and CDR2: SNHLY and FYNNEI. The CDR3 is 14 amino acids. Trimming shortened V by 4 bases and J by 8 bases, and 15 bases separated the two germline ends. The CDR3 here is CASSALPPVHEQFF. CDR3 nucleotide sequence: TGTGCCAGCAGTGCCTTGCCTCCGGTCCATGAGCAGTTCTTC.

This chain joins TRBV4-3 and TRBJ2-7; 7 bases fit TRBD1. The length of the CDR3 is 17 residues. V lost 2 bases to trimming and J lost 0 bases; unmatched junction nucleotides: 10. Germline V gene sequence: CDR1 LGHNA, CDR2 YSLEER. The CDR3 region is CASSQPADRESSYEQYF. CDR3 bases: TGCGCCAGCAGCCAACCCGCCGACAGGGAAAGCTCCTACGAGCAGTACTTC.

The rearrangement joins TRBV2 to TRBJ2-5; a weak D match, TRBD1 (6 bases). V was clipped by 5 bases and J by 5 bases, with 15 bases between them. Germline V gene lookup returns CDR1 SNHLY and CDR2 FYNNEI. The CDR3 runs to 14 residues. The CDR3 sequence: CASSTGQPGETQYF. CDR3 sequence (DNA): TGTGCCAGCAGTACCGGACAGCCTGGGGAGACCCAGTACTTC.

The V and J genes are TRBV7-8 and TRBJ1-1; 7 bases agree with TRBD1. This CDR3 region has 15 residues. Germline CDR1 reads SGHVS; CDR2 reads FQNEAQ. Trimming removed 2 bases from V and 1 base from J; junction bases left unmatched: 4. CDR3 nucleotide sequence: TGTGCCAGCAGCTTAACGACAGGGTCGAACACTGAAGCTTTCTTT. It codes for CASSLTTGSNTEAFF.

A word on this clone: The sample holds other DNA sequences that translate to the same CDR3. This chain joins TRBV18 and TRBJ1-1; D is unclear. V was shortened by 3 bases and J by 2 bases, with 10 bases between the two germline ends. The CDR3 length is 14 residues. Germline V gives CDR1 KGHSH, CDR2 LQKENI. This CDR3 is CASSPAGGNTEAFF. CDR3 sequence (DNA): TGTGCCAGCTCACCGGCAGGTGGAAACACTGAAGCTTTCTTT.

The chain links TRBV2 to TRBJ2-5; no firm D call. The CDR3 runs to 12 residues. Trimming removed 8 bases at V and 1 base at J, with 8 bases between. CDR1 is SNHLY and CDR2 is FYNNEI in the germline V gene. The CDR3 region has the DNA TGTGCCAGCCGCAGGACCCAAGAGACCCAGTACTTC. This gives the protein CASRRTQETQYF.

The CDR3 DNA is TGTGCCAGCTGGGGTAGACAGGGGCGAGAGACCCAGTACTTC. Its protein product is CASWGRQGRETQYF. The chain is built from TRBV2 and TRBJ2-5, with 8 bases aligning to TRBD1. From germline, CDR1 is SNHLY and CDR2 FYNNEI. This CDR3 comprises 14 residues. V lost 8 bases and J lost 4; bases outside the gene matches: 9.

This clone has only one observation. This chain connects TRBV29-1 to TRBJ2-1, with D possibly matching TRBD1 (5 bases). The CDR3 contains 15 residues. Germline-derived CDR1 and CDR2 are SQVTM and ANQGSEA. Between the trimmed V and J ends, which lost 6 bases and 0 bases, there was a span of 15 bases. The CDR3 here is CSVASRQSSYNEQFF. The CDR3 nucleotides read TGCAGCGTCGCCAGTCGACAGAGCTCCTACAATGAGCAGTTCTTC.

This chain links TRBV4-1 with TRBJ2-1; the match to TRBD1 covers 8 bases. Germline V CDR1 and CDR2: MGHRA, YSYEKL. After removal of 3 bases from V and 9 bases from J, the junction contained 10 bases not matched to a gene. The CDR3 has 15 amino acids. The CDR3 here is CASSQAPGQALEQFF. CDR3 coding DNA: TGCGCCAGCAGCCAGGCCCCGGGACAGGCCCTTGAGCAGTTCTTC.

This chain joins TRBV19 and TRBJ2-7; D gene uncertain. CDR1 is LNHDA, CDR2 SQIVND, per germline (reference sequence). CDR3 length equals 11 residues. The ends were cut back, 8 bases at V and 4 bases at J, with 9 bases in the middle. The CDR3 sequence: CASDDGYEQYF. DNA of the CDR3: TGTGCCAGTGATGACGGATACGAGCAGTACTTC.

V usage is TRBV27 and J usage is TRBJ2-7, with D tentatively TRBD1 or TRBD2 (6 bases each). Germline V gene sequence: CDR1 MNHEY, CDR2 SMNVEV (reference sequence). The CDR3 is 12 amino acids. As DNA, the CDR3 is TGTCAAGTTAAGGGGGGACCCCACGAGCAGTACTTC. Translating it yields CQVKGGPHEQYF.

The gene calls are TRBV28 and TRBJ1-2; the match to TRBD1 covers 9 bases. The CDR3 totals 14 residues. CDR1 and CDR2 (germline): MDHEN, SYDVKM. The V segment lost 6 bases and the J segment 7 bases; nucleotides outside the gene matches: 9. The CDR3 here is CASSDGQGIGGYTF. The CDR3 nucleotides are TGTGCCAGCAGCGATGGACAGGGGATAGGTGGCTACACCTTC.

The rearrangement joins TRBV4-1 to TRBJ2-7; TRBD1 matches at 7 bases. The V gene's germline CDR1 is MGHRA and CDR2 YSYEKL. This CDR3 is built from 14 residues. The V and J ends lost 4 bases and 0 bases, in that order; junction bases with no gene match: 3. CDR3 in amino acids: CASSRDSSSYEQYF. Here the CDR3 DNA reads TGCGCCAGCAGCCGGGACAGCAGCTCCTACGAGCAGTACTTC.

The gene calls are TRBV7-2 and TRBJ2-7, with D maybe TRBD2 (6 bases). V lost 1 base, J lost 3 bases, and 7 bases lay in between. The CDR3 consists of 13 residues. The germline CDR1 and CDR2 sequences are SGHTA and FQGNSA. CDR3 sequence reads: CASSLDGGYEQYF. CDR3 in DNA: TGTGCCAGCAGCTTAGACGGGGGCTACGAGCAGTACTTC. The variable domain in full, completed from reference TRBV7-2 and TRBJ2-7, reads GAGVSQSPSNKVTEKGKDVELRCDPISGHTALYWYRQSLGQGLEFLIYFQGNSAPDKSGLPSDRFSAERTGGSVSTLTIQRTQQEDSAVYLCASSLDGGYEQYFGPGTRLTVT.

This clone has more than one count but fewer than ten. The chain has TRBV4-1 and TRBJ1-5, with D hard to call. V lost 1 base to trimming and J lost 3 bases, with 13 bases between them. From germline, CDR1 is MGHRA and CDR2 YSYEKL. This CDR3 spans 16 amino acids. The CDR3 DNA sequence: TGCGCCAGCAGCCAAGTAACAACGATCCCCAATCAGCCCCAGCATTTT. This encodes CASSQVTTIPNQPQHF.

CDR3 sequence reads: CATSLDGRQGNHGYTF. As DNA, the CDR3 is TGTGCCACCAGCTTGGATGGGCGACAGGGGAACCATGGCTACACCTTC. The chain has TRBV15 and TRBJ1-2; TRBD1 matches 8 bases. Per the germline V gene, CDR1 is LNHNV and CDR2 is YYDKDF (reference sequence). V was clipped by 5 bases and J by 6 bases; unmatched bases: 14. The CDR3 covers 16 residues.

With respect to this clone: The identical CDR3 is also encoded by other nucleotide sequences in the sample. The CDR3 protein is CASSYGQGGGQPQHF. The CDR3 nucleotides are TGTGCCAGCAGTTACGGGCAGGGTGGCGGTCAGCCCCAGCATTTT. The rearrangement uses TRBV6-6 and TRBJ1-5; D might be TRBD1 (5 bases). Trimming shortened V by 2 bases and J by 6 bases, and 14 bases separated the two germline ends. The germline CDR1 and CDR2 sequences are MNHNY and SVGAGI (reference sequence). This CDR3 is 15 amino acids long.

The V gene is TRBV5-8, the J gene TRBJ1-4; D gene uncertain. CDR3 length: 15 amino acids. Per germline, CDR1 SGHTS and CDR2 YDEGEE. V lost 3 bases to trimming and J lost 7 bases, with 16 bases between them. The CDR3 loop is CASSYRSLGGEKLFF. The CDR3 DNA reads TGTGCCAGCAGCTATAGGAGCCTGGGTGGTGAAAAACTGTTTTTT.

V is TRBV2 and J is TRBJ1-3; TRBD1 aligns across 9 bases. The CDR3 extends over 15 amino acids. CDR1 is SNHLY and CDR2 is FYNNEI in the germline V gene. V dropped 5 bases and J dropped 2; count of bases not matched to a gene: 4. CDR3 coding DNA: TGTGCCAGCAGTCATGGGACAGGGCCTGGAAACACCATATATTTT. This sequence encodes CASSHGTGPGNTIYF.

The chain joins TRBV4-1 to TRBJ2-1, with TRBD1 identical over 9 bases. This CDR3 contains 15 residues. CDR1 and CDR2 (germline): MGHRA, YSYEKL. Germline trimming cut 5 bases from V and 4 bases from J; bases unmatched to any gene: 6. The CDR3 region is CASSTLTGGYNEQFF. In DNA, the CDR3 is TGCGCCAGCAGCACCCTGACAGGGGGGTACAATGAGCAGTTCTTC.

V is TRBV9 and J is TRBJ1-2; the D is unclear. Per germline, CDR1 SGDLS and CDR2 YYNGEE. V lost 2 bases and J lost 3, with 14 bases in between. The CDR3 contains 15 residues. CDR3 DNA: TGTGCCAGCAGCGTTGTCGGCCGGGGTGACTATGGCTACACCTTC. Translation: CASSVVGRGDYGYTF.

CDR3 protein: CASSLDGTGSEKLFF. The DNA for the CDR3 is TGTGCCAGCAGCTTAGACGGGACAGGGAGTGAAAAACTGTTTTTT. The chain recombines TRBV7-2 with TRBJ1-4; 9 bases agree with TRBD1. Germline loops: CDR1 SGHTA, CDR2 FQGNSA. The CDR3 is 15 amino acids. Trimming removed 1 base from V and 7 bases from J; junction bases left unmatched: 4.